The next 13 T cell receptor beta chains were all read from a single sample in a study of human T cells and chemical hapten exposure. Described time point: pre-sensitization, week 0. Sample treatment: therapeutic diphenylcyclopropenone sensitization with weekly scalp DPC. TCRdb processed the RACE reads anew with MiXCR; each CDR3 protein has one entry. The data hold approximately 370,000 distinct CDR3 sequences, with about 5% observed a single time. The specimen was whole blood, collected in connection with sensitization to the hapten diphenylcyclopropenone (DPC). These receptors all come from a woman between 18 and 29 years old with alopecia areata. Some clones in this sample may be carry-over from other donors' samples.

This chain joins TRBV7-2 and TRBJ2-7; no reliable D call. The CDR3 extends over 13 amino acids. Germline V gene sequence: CDR1 SGHTA, CDR2 FQGNSA. Trimming cost V 2 bases and J 6 bases, with 11 bases left between them. CDR3 loop: CASSLTPIREQYF. CDR3 sequence (DNA): TGTGCCAGCAGCTTAACCCCCATTCGCGAGCAGTACTTC.

The gene calls are TRBV2 and TRBJ1-2, with a weak D call TRBD1 (6 bases). Deletions cut 7 bases from V and 5 bases from J, with 20 bases between. Looked up from germline, CDR1 is SNHLY and CDR2 is FYNNEI. The CDR3 runs 15 residues. CDR3 amino acids: CASTGGRQRAYGYTF. For the CDR3, the DNA is TGTGCCAGCACCGGGGGCCGACAGCGAGCTTATGGCTACACCTTC.

The chain has TRBV4-3 and TRBJ2-3, with 10 positions matching TRBD2. V shed 3 bases, J shed 1 base, and the junction held 4 bases outside the gene matches. The CDR3 extends over 16 amino acids. CDR1 is LGHNA and CDR2 is YSLEER in the germline V gene. The CDR3, as DNA: TGCGCCAGCAGCCACGGAGCGGGGGGGGGCACAGATACGCAGTATTTT. Its protein is CASSHGAGGGTDTQYF.

There are many counts of this clonotype. The genes are TRBV29-1 and TRBJ1-1, with D possibly matching TRBD1 (6 bases). The CDR3 has 13 amino acids. V dropped 4 bases and J dropped 0 bases, with 9 bases sitting between them. In germline, CDR1 is SQVTM, CDR2 ANQGSEA. The DNA of the CDR3 is TGCAGCGTTGGGGGACACTTGAACACTGAAGCTTTCTTT. Translated: CSVGGHLNTEAFF.

This sequence joins TRBV6-5 and TRBJ1-2, with no clear D. Germline CDR1 and CDR2: MNHEY and SVGAGI. The CDR3 is 14 residues long. Deletions cut 0 bases from V and 3 bases from J, with 8 bases between. This CDR3 reads CASSYSLTDYGYTF. The DNA for the CDR3 is TGTGCCAGCAGTTACTCGCTAACAGACTATGGCTACACCTTC.

This clonotype was counted many times. J is TRBJ1-5 and V is TRBV20-1; tentative D call: TRBD1 (5 bases). Trimming left V 3 bases short and J 5 bases short, with 8 bases between. Per the germline V gene, CDR1 is DFQATT and CDR2 is SNEGSKA (reference sequence). CDR3 length: 12 amino acids. DNA for the CDR3: TGCAGTGCTAGTGGACAATATCAGCCCCAGCATTTT. This sequence encodes CSASGQYQPQHF.

This clonotype was recorded a few times. The chain employs TRBV7-8 and TRBJ2-3; D not resolved. The CDR3 runs to 16 residues. Germline V CDR1 and CDR2: SGHVS, FQNEAQ. V gave up 0 bases and J gave up 0 bases, with 10 bases separating them. In nucleotides, the CDR3 is TGTGCCAGCAGCTTAGCCCGGGTTTTTAGCACAGATACGCAGTATTTT. Encoded protein: CASSLARVFSTDTQYF.

In this sample, this clonotype turned up a few times. The rearrangement uses TRBV7-9 and TRBJ2-3; 7 nucleotides match TRBD1. CDR1 SEHNR and CDR2 FQNEAQ come from the germline V gene (reference sequence). The CDR3 runs 16 residues. With V trimmed by 5 bases and J by 1 base, 9 bases remained unmatched. CDR3 sequence (DNA): TGTGCCAGCAGCGAACAGGGGTATAAAGGCACAGATACGCAGTATTTT. Its protein is CASSEQGYKGTDTQYF.

This clonotype was picked up a small number of times. This chain connects TRBV29-1 to TRBJ1-2; possible D gene TRBD1, 6 bases. Germline V lookup: CDR1 SQVTM, CDR2 ANQGSEA. The CDR3 is 13 amino acids. Trimming shortened V by 8 bases and J by 3 bases, and 16 bases separated the two germline ends. The CDR3 coding sequence is TGCAGCATCCGACGGGGGCCAGACTATGGCTACACCTTC. Its translation is CSIRRGPDYGYTF.

The chain's CDR3 is CASSYRRTDSTDTQYF. The CDR3 DNA reads TGTGCCAGCAGTTACCGTCGGACAGATAGCACAGATACGCAGTATTTT. The V and J genes are TRBV6-6 and TRBJ2-3; tentatively, D is TRBD1 (6 bases). The CDR3 sequence is 16 residues long. Per the germline V gene, CDR1 is MNHNY and CDR2 is SVGAGI (reference sequence). V shed 2 bases and J shed 0 bases, with 12 bases lying between them.

This clonotype has ten or more counts. The genes are TRBV3-1 and TRBJ2-3, with TRBD2 identical over 9 bases. Germline trimming cut 4 bases from V and 2 bases from J; bases unmatched to any gene: 4. Germline lookup yields CDR1 LGHDT and CDR2 YNNKEL (reference sequence). The CDR3 totals 15 residues. The CDR3 loop reads CASSLAGADTDTQYF. CDR3 coding DNA: TGTGCCAGCAGCCTAGCGGGGGCCGACACAGATACGCAGTATTTT.

This clonotype has a handful of counts. DNA for the CDR3: TGCGCCAGCAGCCACGGGGGTGCTGGGGCCAACGTCCTGACTTTC. Encoded protein: CASSHGGAGANVLTF. This rearrangement joins TRBV4-3 to TRBJ2-6, with a possible D match to TRBD2 (6 bases). Germline loops: CDR1 LGHNA, CDR2 YSLEER. Trimming stripped 3 bases from V and 2 bases from J, with 8 bases between. CDR3 length: 15 amino acids.

This clonotype was recorded at least ten times. This chain joins TRBV12-3 or TRBV12-4 and TRBJ2-3, with 14 bases aligning to TRBD2. The CDR3 loop spans 18 amino acids. V shed 1 base and J 2 bases; nucleotides not matched to a gene: 5. CDR3 region: CASSLGGLAGDLTDTQYF. The CDR3 bases are TGTGCCAGCAGTTTAGGGGGACTAGCGGGGGATCTCACAGATACGCAGTATTTT.